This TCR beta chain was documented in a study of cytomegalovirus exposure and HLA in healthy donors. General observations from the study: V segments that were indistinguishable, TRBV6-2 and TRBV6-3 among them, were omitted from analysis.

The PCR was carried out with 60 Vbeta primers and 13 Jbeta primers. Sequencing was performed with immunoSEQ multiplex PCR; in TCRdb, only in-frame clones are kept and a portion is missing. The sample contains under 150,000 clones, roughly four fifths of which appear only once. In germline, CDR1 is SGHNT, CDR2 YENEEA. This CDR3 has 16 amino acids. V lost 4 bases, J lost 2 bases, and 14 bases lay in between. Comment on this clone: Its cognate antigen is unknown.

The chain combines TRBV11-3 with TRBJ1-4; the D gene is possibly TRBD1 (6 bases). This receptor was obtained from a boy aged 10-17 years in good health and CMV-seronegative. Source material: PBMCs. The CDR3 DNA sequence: TGTGCCAGCAGCTCGAGGGAACAGGGTACTAATGAAAAACTGTTTTTT. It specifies CASSSREQGTNEKLFF.